This TCR beta chain was captured by sequencing in a study of regulatory T cells in long-lasting Graves disease. Time point here: newly diagnosed GD, antithyroid drugs for less than 3 months. RNA isolated from PBMCs was used to make the TCR library. The patient group derived from an endocrinology department in Xi'an, China. To make TCR beta libraries, researchers used iRepertoire HTBI primers and Arm-PCR of CDR3 regions. Authors' analysis steps: Analysis of the samples identified approximately 63 TRBV and around 15 TRBJ segments. TCRdb reanalysed the multiplex PCR reads using MiXCR and keeps one entry per CDR3 protein. TCRdb's processing, not the study's, gives the V and J calls here. The repertoire includes about 400,000 distinct CDR3 sequences, about a sixth of them detected once, and about a fifth sits in the top ten. This clonotype was seen repeatedly, ten times or more. The CDR3 length is 14 residues. V lost 3 bases, J lost 4 bases, and 5 bases stayed unmatched. Per germline, CDR1 MNHEY and CDR2 SVGAGI.

This receptor was obtained from a female donor with Graves disease. The gene calls are TRBV6-5 and TRBJ1-2; 7 nucleotides line up with TRBD1. Sample: peripheral blood mononuclear cells (PBMCs), taken at new diagnosis, from a patient treated with antithyroid drugs. CDR3 coding DNA: TGTGCCAGCAGTTATCTCGGACAGGCCTATGGCTACACCTTC. As protein: CASSYLGQAYGYTF.